This T cell receptor (beta chain) was found in a study of blood T cell repertoires in COVID-19. About the research overall: Acute and convalescent COVID-19 samples came from the United States, Italy and Spain. T cells, B-cell-depleted T cells, or PBMCs provided the cDNA or gDNA that served as material.

From germline, CDR1 is SGHNT and CDR2 YYREEE (reference sequence). Trimming stripped 3 bases from V and 1 base from J, with 10 bases between. The CDR3 is made up of 14 amino acids. Methods used by the authors: Estimation of nucleated cell counts was performed using reference gene primer amplification. Only in-frame clones appear in the TCRdb table, and some are missing; sequencing was by immunoSEQ multiplex PCR. D and trimming come from the DNA, and the V and J calls and clone size come from that table. Among over 300,000 clones listed, roughly 90% were seen once. The genes are TRBV5-4 and TRBJ1-1, with D possibly TRBD1 on 6 matching bases. The sample comprised peripheral blood. This receptor was obtained from a man aged 35 to 55 with acute or convalescent COVID-19. The CDR3, as DNA: TGTGCCAGCAGCTCGCGGACAGAGAACACTGAAGCTTTCTTT. It is translated as CASSSRTENTEAFF.